The 17 T cell receptor beta chains in this list originate from one sample, sequenced in a study of CD8 T cells in ankylosing spondylitis (dated by TCRdb to about 2017). The library was generated by 5' RACE. The sequencing machine was an Illumina HiSeq 2500. TCRdb reprocessing: public reads trimmed at Q25 with fastp, clones called with MiXCR, in-frame beta chains kept. Each CDR3 protein gets just one entry, which takes the most common genes and DNA from the rows behind it. Within this sample are 250,000 or so distinct CDR3 sequences, with roughly 18% of them counted one time only. Roughly a third of the sample is held by the ten biggest clonotypes. What was sequenced was blood, either unsorted or a sorted T cell fraction (not recorded which). All receptors come from a male donor with ankylosing spondylitis or in good health (not recorded which).

As to this clonotype: Possible read error: a much larger clone is one base away. This chain connects TRBV29-1 to TRBJ2-3; D might be TRBD1 (5 bases). The end of the DNA aligns better with TRBJ1-5, so the J call may be wrong. The germline CDR1 and CDR2 sequences are SQVTM and ANQGSEA. The CDR3 contains 12 residues. The CDR3 coding sequence is TGCAGCGTTTGGGACGGCGCAGATACGCAGCATTTT. This encodes CSVWDGADTQHF.

In this sample, this clonotype turned up many times. This rearrangement joins TRBV4-1 to TRBJ2-7, with D tentatively TRBD1 (6 bases). Looked up from germline, CDR1 is MGHRA and CDR2 is YSYEKL. V was trimmed by 2 bases and J by 3 bases, leaving 14 bases between them. This CDR3 has 15 residues. The CDR3 loop reads CASSQIRGSFYEQYF. Here the CDR3 DNA reads TGCGCCAGCAGCCAAATCAGGGGTAGCTTCTACGAGCAGTACTTC.

This clonotype appeared a few times. The chain joins TRBV4-2 to TRBJ2-1; maybe TRBD2 (5 bases). The V gene lost 1 base and the J gene lost 2 bases, with 18 bases spanning the gap. The CDR3 runs to 18 residues. The germline CDR1 and CDR2 sequences are LGHNA and YNFKEQ. This chain's CDR3 is CASSQANPVLAAYNEQFF. CDR3 sequence (DNA): TGTGCCAGCAGCCAAGCGAACCCGGTTCTAGCAGCCTACAATGAGCAGTTCTTC.

This clonotype was found many times. The genes are TRBV5-1 and TRBJ2-7, with TRBD1 matching 10 bases. Looked up from germline, CDR1 is SGHRS and CDR2 is YFSETQ. The trim removed 4 bases at V and 7 bases at J, leaving 8 bases unmatched. This CDR3 has 14 residues. Here the CDR3 DNA reads TGCGCCAGCAGCCCCGACGGGACAGGGGATGAGCAGTACTTC. Translation gives CASSPDGTGDEQYF.

In its sample, this clonotype was seen a few times. This sequence joins TRBV6-5 and TRBJ2-2; D unresolved. Germline V gene data show CDR1 as MNHEY and CDR2 as SVGAGI. Trimming cost V 2 bases and J 6 bases, with 10 bases left between them. The CDR3 covers 14 residues. The DNA of the CDR3 is TGTGCCAGCAGTTACAATGGAGACGCCGGGGAGCTGTTTTTT. Amino acid sequence: CASSYNGDAGELFF.

This clonotype was observed many times. The chain links TRBV25-1 to TRBJ2-7; D could derive from TRBD1 or TRBD2 (6 bases each). With 2 bases removed from V and 5 bases from J, the gap between germline ends came to 10 bases. The CDR3 runs 13 residues. Germline-derived CDR1 and CDR2 are MGHDK and SYGVNS. CDR3: CASSEGGLHEQYF. The CDR3 DNA reads TGTGCCAGCAGTGAAGGGGGGCTCCACGAGCAGTACTTC.

The V call is TRBV4-1, the J call TRBJ1-1; 7 bases map to TRBD1. Trimming took 0 bases from V and 7 from J; bases not matched to a gene: 5. The CDR3 is made up of 14 amino acids. Germline CDR1 reads MGHRA; CDR2 reads YSYEKL. CDR3 sequence: CASSQEAGGIEAFF. The CDR3, as DNA: TGCGCCAGCAGCCAAGAAGCAGGGGGAATTGAAGCTTTCTTT.

This clonotype came up a few times. The chain couples TRBV4-1 to TRBJ1-1, with 8 positions matching TRBD1. The V gene end was trimmed by 1 base and the J gene end by 1 base; junction bases not matched to a gene: 2. CDR1 is MGHRA, CDR2 YSYEKL, per germline. This CDR3 comprises 15 residues. CDR3 protein: CASSQGGQANTEAFF. The CDR3 nucleotides read TGCGCCAGCAGCCAAGGGGGACAGGCGAACACTGAAGCTTTCTTT.

This clonotype has more than one count but fewer than ten. This chain links TRBV7-8 with TRBJ2-1, with D maybe TRBD2 (5 bases). CDR3 length: 17 residues. V was pared by 5 bases and J by 4 bases, with 21 bases between. CDR1 and CDR2 (germline): SGHVS, FQNEAQ. Here the CDR3 reads CASSPLWSGDLYNEQFF. The CDR3 DNA is TGTGCCAGCAGCCCACTGTGGAGCGGAGATTTATACAATGAGCAGTTCTTC.

This clonotype was counted only a few times. The chain is built from TRBV4-1 and TRBJ2-1; D not certain. The CDR3 contains 14 residues. CDR1 is MGHRA and CDR2 is YSYEKL in the germline V gene. With 0 bases removed from V and 7 bases from J, the gap between germline ends came to 10 bases. CDR3 in DNA: TGCGCCAGCAGCCAAGATGGATTGATGAATGAGCAGTTCTTC. It encodes CASSQDGLMNEQFF.

The chain joins TRBV5-6 to TRBJ2-5; possible D gene TRBD1, 5 bases. CDR1 SGHDT and CDR2 YYEEEE come from the germline V gene. The V end was cut by 4 bases, the J end by 5 bases, with 12 bases between. The CDR3 covers 13 residues. The CDR3 DNA reads as TGTGCCAGCAGCGTTGCAGGGAAGGAGACCCAGTACTTC. Encoded protein: CASSVAGKETQYF.

This clonotype was seen only a few times. The chain couples TRBV7-3 to TRBJ1-1; D uncertain. The CDR3 runs 14 residues. Germline loops: CDR1 SGHTA, CDR2 FQGTGA. V lost 5 bases and J 5 bases, leaving 15 bases between the germline ends. The CDR3 DNA reads as TGTGCCAGCAGCCCGACCCCGGGGTATACTGAAGCTTTCTTT. It yields the protein CASSPTPGYTEAFF.

The J gene is TRBJ2-1, the V gene TRBV10-3; 14 nucleotides line up with TRBD2. CDR1 is ENHRY, CDR2 SYGVKD, per germline. Germline trimming cut 6 bases from V and 6 bases from J; bases unmatched to any gene: 4. This CDR3 is 15 amino acids long. The CDR3 coding sequence is TGTGCCATCAGAGAGGGACTAGCGGGAGCCAATGAGCAGTTCTTC. This codes for CAIREGLAGANEQFF.

This rearrangement joins TRBV6-2 or TRBV6-3 to TRBJ2-1; D is undetermined. The CDR3 loop spans 13 amino acids. Per the germline V gene, CDR1 is MNHEY and CDR2 is SVGEGT. Trimming shortened V by 1 base and J by 6 bases, and 7 bases separated the two germline ends. CDR3: CASSYFRANEQFF. Here the CDR3 DNA reads TGTGCCAGCAGTTACTTCCGGGCCAATGAGCAGTTCTTC.

The J gene is TRBJ2-7, the V gene TRBV4-1; 8 bases map to TRBD2. Germline CDR1 and CDR2: MGHRA and YSYEKL. The J segment lost 2 bases and the V segment lost 6 bases, leaving 9 bases of the junction unmatched. The CDR3 sequence is 15 residues long. The CDR3 spells CASRPGELAAYEQYF. In DNA, the CDR3 is TGCGCCAGCAGACCTGGGGAACTAGCGGCCTACGAGCAGTACTTC.

This clonotype appeared many times. V usage is TRBV4-3 and J usage is TRBJ1-4; 9 bases match TRBD1. V was pared by 4 bases and J by 5 bases, with 8 bases of the junction left unmatched. The germline V gene encodes CDR1 LGHNA and CDR2 YSLEER. The CDR3 spans 16 residues. CDR3 nucleotide sequence: TGCGCCAGCAGCCCCGGGACAGGGATGTTGAATGAAAAACTGTTTTTT. It specifies CASSPGTGMLNEKLFF.

The chain combines TRBV12-3 or TRBV12-4 with TRBJ2-5; either TRBD1 or TRBD2 may supply D (5 bases each). The CDR3 length is 14 residues. V was clipped by 1 base and J by 2 bases, with 8 bases between them. This CDR3 is CASSLGDLQETQYF. The DNA of the CDR3 is TGTGCCAGCAGTTTAGGGGACCTACAAGAGACCCAGTACTTC.